Listed below are T cell receptor beta chains from one sample, sequenced in a study of T cells after posttransplantation cyclophosphamide. Profiling relied on immunoSEQ multiplex PCR, and the TCRdb table lists in-frame clones only, not all of them. The sample contains about 10,000 clones, over 95% of which appear only once. Sample: naive CD8+ T cells sorted from PBMCs. All receptors come from a man in his fifties or sixties in good health, CMV-negative, and a related stem cell transplant donor. Both conserved end residues are trimmed from each CDR3. Each record gives: D gene, J gene, CDR3 length, V gene, CDR3 protein. A D gene is named only where the DNA matches it firmly.

D gene: NA; J gene: TRBJ2-7; CDR3 length: 14; V gene: TRBV7-9; CDR3 protein: ASSLKTTSPSYEQY
D gene: TRBD1; J gene: TRBJ2-7; CDR3 length: 13; V gene: TRBV7-9; CDR3 protein: ASSFPGQGVHEQY
D gene: NA; J gene: TRBJ1-3; CDR3 length: 14; V gene: TRBV27; CDR3 protein: ASSPRGRGTGNTIY
D gene: NA; J gene: TRBJ2-5; CDR3 length: 12; V gene: TRBV15; CDR3 protein: ATSRGGEEETQY
D gene: TRBD2; J gene: TRBJ2-7; CDR3 length: 12; V gene: TRBV6-5; CDR3 protein: ASSYRTSGIEQY
D gene: NA; J gene: TRBJ2-1; CDR3 length: 12; V gene: TRBV6-6; CDR3 protein: ASSTYSGGNEQF
D gene: NA; J gene: TRBJ2-5; CDR3 length: 14; V gene: TRBV4-3; CDR3 protein: ASSQDLTVYQETQY
D gene: TRBD1; J gene: TRBJ2-7; CDR3 length: 13; V gene: TRBV2; CDR3 protein: ASRAPGQEIYEQY
D gene: TRBD1; J gene: TRBJ2-7; CDR3 length: 12; V gene: TRBV9; CDR3 protein: ASSVGQGIYEQY
D gene: NA; J gene: TRBJ2-7; CDR3 length: 13; V gene: TRBV9; CDR3 protein: ASSVLGDPTYEQY
D gene: NA; J gene: TRBJ1-5; CDR3 length: 14; V gene: TRBV7-2; CDR3 protein: ASSLVEGYSNQPQH
D gene: TRBD1; J gene: TRBJ2-6; CDR3 length: 15; V gene: TRBV2; CDR3 protein: ASSDRTGGAGANVLT
D gene: NA; J gene: TRBJ2-5; CDR3 length: 13; V gene: TRBV9; CDR3 protein: ASSAWTAPQETQY
D gene: NA; J gene: TRBJ1-1; CDR3 length: 11; V gene: TRBV2; CDR3 protein: ASSGGGLTEAF
D gene: NA; J gene: TRBJ2-6; CDR3 length: 17; V gene: TRBV6-4; CDR3 protein: ASSDRPLAFSSGANVLT
D gene: NA; J gene: TRBJ2-3; CDR3 length: 13; V gene: TRBV27; CDR3 protein: ASSLSISLTDTQY
D gene: TRBD1; J gene: TRBJ2-7; CDR3 length: 11; V gene: TRBV12-5; CDR3 protein: ASGPGTGFEQY
D gene: NA; J gene: TRBJ2-7; CDR3 length: 13; V gene: TRBV7-9; CDR3 protein: ASSAPTRTSYEQY
D gene: TRBD2; J gene: TRBJ2-1; CDR3 length: 14; V gene: TRBV4-2; CDR3 protein: ASSRSGISMGNEQF
D gene: NA; J gene: TRBJ1-6; CDR3 length: 12; V gene: TRBV27; CDR3 protein: ASGYTGSNSPLH
D gene: TRBD1; J gene: TRBJ2-1; CDR3 length: 14; V gene: TRBV7-9; CDR3 protein: ASSSPGQGAYNEQF
D gene: TRBD1; J gene: TRBJ2-1; CDR3 length: 14; V gene: TRBV9; CDR3 protein: ASSPGQASSYNEQF
D gene: NA; J gene: TRBJ2-7; CDR3 length: 9; V gene: TRBV27; CDR3 protein: ASKSGNEQY
D gene: NA; J gene: TRBJ1-5; CDR3 length: 11; V gene: TRBV7-9; CDR3 protein: ASISSTYQPQH
D gene: TRBD2; J gene: TRBJ2-3; CDR3 length: 15; V gene: TRBV4-1; CDR3 protein: ASSQSMSGGVTDTQY
D gene: NA; J gene: TRBJ2-7; CDR3 length: 12; V gene: TRBV5-6; CDR3 protein: ASSSPGDSYEQY
D gene: TRBD2; J gene: TRBJ2-7; CDR3 length: 17; V gene: TRBV15; CDR3 protein: ATSREQGRGLALSYEQY
D gene: TRBD1; J gene: TRBJ2-7; CDR3 length: 13; V gene: TRBV19; CDR3 protein: ASSISGQGTNEQY
D gene: NA; J gene: TRBJ1-1; CDR3 length: 11; V gene: TRBV28; CDR3 protein: ASRPTVNTEAF
D gene: TRBD1; J gene: TRBJ2-1; CDR3 length: 9; V gene: TRBV25-1; CDR3 protein: ASKRGPEQF
D gene: TRBD2; J gene: TRBJ2-1; CDR3 length: 13; V gene: TRBV6-5; CDR3 protein: ASSRREGLVDEQF
D gene: NA; J gene: TRBJ1-5; CDR3 length: 13; V gene: TRBV11-2; CDR3 protein: ASSLDPGYNQPQH
D gene: NA; J gene: TRBJ2-2; CDR3 length: 14; V gene: TRBV5-6; CDR3 protein: ASSLFRDKATGELF
D gene: TRBD1; J gene: TRBJ2-1; CDR3 length: 15; V gene: TRBV27; CDR3 protein: ASSYQVPGQELHEQF
D gene: NA; J gene: TRBJ1-1; CDR3 length: 11; V gene: TRBV6-6; CDR3 protein: ASTDGMNTEAF
D gene: TRBD2; J gene: TRBJ2-1; CDR3 length: 14; V gene: TRBV2; CDR3 protein: ASSSLTSGSYNEQF
D gene: TRBD1; J gene: TRBJ1-2; CDR3 length: 11; V gene: TRBV7-9; CDR3 protein: ASRSGQGQGYT
D gene: TRBD2; J gene: TRBJ2-3; CDR3 length: 11; V gene: TRBV7-9; CDR3 protein: ASSLGLAVTQY
D gene: TRBD2; J gene: TRBJ2-1; CDR3 length: 11; V gene: TRBV25-1; CDR3 protein: ASSEGLAVGQF
D gene: NA; J gene: TRBJ2-7; CDR3 length: 12; V gene: TRBV6-5; CDR3 protein: ASSPGGRRYEQY
D gene: NA; J gene: TRBJ2-7; CDR3 length: 11; V gene: TRBV6-6; CDR3 protein: ASSGGLHYEQY
D gene: NA; J gene: TRBJ1-4; CDR3 length: 12; V gene: TRBV5-5; CDR3 protein: ASSFDLRDEKLF
D gene: TRBD2; J gene: TRBJ2-3; CDR3 length: 14; V gene: TRBV4-1; CDR3 protein: ASSQSSGRTTDTQY
D gene: TRBD2; J gene: TRBJ2-7; CDR3 length: 13; V gene: TRBV11-2; CDR3 protein: ASSWGLAVSYEQY
D gene: TRBD1; J gene: TRBJ2-7; CDR3 length: 11; V gene: TRBV29-1; CDR3 protein: SVVRVRGREQY
D gene: NA; J gene: TRBJ1-5; CDR3 length: 14; V gene: TRBV5-8; CDR3 protein: ASSLEGAYSNQPQH
D gene: NA; J gene: TRBJ2-7; CDR3 length: 10; V gene: TRBV5-4; CDR3 protein: ASSWDTHEQY
D gene: NA; J gene: TRBJ2-3; CDR3 length: 13; V gene: TRBV9; CDR3 protein: ASSKPLGGTDTQY
D gene: TRBD1; J gene: TRBJ1-1; CDR3 length: 14; V gene: TRBV5-6; CDR3 protein: ASRTGTGVSDTEAF
D gene: NA; J gene: TRBJ2-1; CDR3 length: 13; V gene: TRBV21-1; CDR3 protein: ASSSGRSSYNEQF
D gene: NA; J gene: TRBJ2-2; CDR3 length: 13; V gene: TRBV9; CDR3 protein: ASSVEHAQSGELF
D gene: NA; J gene: TRBJ2-7; CDR3 length: 16; V gene: TRBV9; CDR3 protein: ASSVKGGVGTQPYGQY
D gene: NA; J gene: TRBJ1-2; CDR3 length: 11; V gene: TRBV18; CDR3 protein: ASSPPNIESYT
D gene: NA; J gene: TRBJ1-1; CDR3 length: 11; V gene: TRBV6-5; CDR3 protein: ASSTTQSTEAF
D gene: TRBD1; J gene: TRBJ1-1; CDR3 length: 15; V gene: TRBV16; CDR3 protein: ASSQVPGQKVNTEAF
D gene: TRBD2; J gene: TRBJ2-3; CDR3 length: 13; V gene: TRBV4-3; CDR3 protein: ASSRSGGATDTQY
D gene: NA; J gene: TRBJ2-2; CDR3 length: 12; V gene: TRBV4-1; CDR3 protein: ASSQHRAPGELF
D gene: NA; J gene: TRBJ1-2; CDR3 length: 13; V gene: TRBV29-1; CDR3 protein: SVEDRSGNNYGYT
D gene: TRBD2; J gene: TRBJ2-2; CDR3 length: 20; V gene: TRBV5-1; CDR3 protein: ASSLGATGELAGARNTGELF
D gene: NA; J gene: TRBJ2-1; CDR3 length: 11; V gene: TRBV7-9; CDR3 protein: ASSSQGRGEQF